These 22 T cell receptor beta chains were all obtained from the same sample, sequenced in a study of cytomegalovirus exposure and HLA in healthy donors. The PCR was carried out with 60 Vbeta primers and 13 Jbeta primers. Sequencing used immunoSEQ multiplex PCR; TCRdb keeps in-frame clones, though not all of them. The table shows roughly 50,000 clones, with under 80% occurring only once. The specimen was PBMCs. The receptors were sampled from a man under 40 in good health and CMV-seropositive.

The CDR3 nucleotides read TGTGCCAGCAGCTACCAGATGGGCTTGAACACTGAAGCTTTCTTT. This gives the protein CASSYQMGLNTEAFF. The chain combines TRBV7-3 with TRBJ1-1, with D uncertain. Deletions cut 4 bases from V and 0 bases from J, with 12 bases between. The germline V gene encodes CDR1 SGHTA and CDR2 FQGTGA. The length of the CDR3 is 15 residues.

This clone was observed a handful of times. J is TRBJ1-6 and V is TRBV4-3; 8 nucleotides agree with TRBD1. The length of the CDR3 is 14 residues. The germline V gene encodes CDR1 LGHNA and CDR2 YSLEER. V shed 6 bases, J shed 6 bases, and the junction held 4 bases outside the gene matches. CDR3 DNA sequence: TGCGCCAGCAGGAAAGGACAGGGTAATTCACCCCTCCACTTT. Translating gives CASRKGQGNSPLHF.

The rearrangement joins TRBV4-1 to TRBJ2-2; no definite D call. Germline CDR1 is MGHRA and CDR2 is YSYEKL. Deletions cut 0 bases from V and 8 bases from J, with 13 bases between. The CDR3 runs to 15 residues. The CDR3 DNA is TGCGCCAGCAGCCAAGATCCTGCGGTATTGGGGGAGCTGTTTTTT. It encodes CASSQDPAVLGELFF.

The CDR3 loop is CASNLLPGRGNEQFF. The CDR3, as DNA: TGTGCCAGCAACCTACTCCCGGGACGGGGGAATGAGCAGTTCTTC. The chain links TRBV7-9 to TRBJ2-1, with a weak D call TRBD2 (6 bases). This CDR3 comprises 15 residues. The germline V gene encodes CDR1 SEHNR and CDR2 FQNEAQ (reference sequence). V lost 7 bases and J 7 bases, leaving 20 bases between the germline ends. Drawing the rest from reference TRBV7-9 and TRBJ2-1, the complete variable domain is DTGVSQNPRHKITKRGQNVTFRCDPISEHNRLYWYRQTLGQGPEFLTYFQNEAQLEKSRLLSDRFSAERPKGSFSTLEIQRTEQGDSAMYLCASNLLPGRGNEQFFGPGTRLTVL.

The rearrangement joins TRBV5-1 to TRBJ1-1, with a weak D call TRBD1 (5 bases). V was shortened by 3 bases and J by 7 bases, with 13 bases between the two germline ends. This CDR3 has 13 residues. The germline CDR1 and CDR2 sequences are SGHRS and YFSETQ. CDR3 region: CASSSTGVLEAFF. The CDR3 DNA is TGCGCCAGCAGCTCCACAGGCGTCCTTGAAGCTTTCTTT.

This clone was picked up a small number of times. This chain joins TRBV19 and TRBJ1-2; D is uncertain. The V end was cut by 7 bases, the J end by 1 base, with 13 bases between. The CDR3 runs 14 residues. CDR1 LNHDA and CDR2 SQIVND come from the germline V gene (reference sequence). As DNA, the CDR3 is TGTGCCAGTACTGGGCGCGTGATTAACTATGGCTACACCTTC. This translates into CASTGRVINYGYTF.

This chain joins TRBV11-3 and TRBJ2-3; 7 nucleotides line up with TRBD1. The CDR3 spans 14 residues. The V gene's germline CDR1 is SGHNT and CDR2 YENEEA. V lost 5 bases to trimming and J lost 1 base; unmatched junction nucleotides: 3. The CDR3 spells CASSHTGGTDTQYF. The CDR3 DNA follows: TGTGCCAGCAGCCACACAGGGGGCACAGATACGCAGTATTTT.

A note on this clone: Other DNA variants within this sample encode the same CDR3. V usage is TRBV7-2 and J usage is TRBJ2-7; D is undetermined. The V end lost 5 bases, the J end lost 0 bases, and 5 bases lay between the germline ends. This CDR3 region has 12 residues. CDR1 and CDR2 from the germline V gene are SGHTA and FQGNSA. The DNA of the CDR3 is TGTGCCAGCAGCCTTAGCTCCTACGAGCAGTACTTC. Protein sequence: CASSLSSYEQYF.

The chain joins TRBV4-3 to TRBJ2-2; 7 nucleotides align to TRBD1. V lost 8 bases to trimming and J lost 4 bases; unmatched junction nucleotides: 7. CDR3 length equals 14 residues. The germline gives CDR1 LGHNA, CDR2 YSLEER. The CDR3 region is CASVTGIGTGELFF. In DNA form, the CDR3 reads TGCGCCAGCGTGACAGGGATCGGCACCGGGGAGCTGTTTTTT.

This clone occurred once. CDR3 residues: CASSLSGTSYGYTF. In DNA, the CDR3 is TGTGCCAGCAGTTTATCGGGGACTAGCTATGGCTACACCTTC. V gene TRBV28 combines with J gene TRBJ1-2, with TRBD1 as a possible D gene (5 bases). Germline lookup yields CDR1 MDHEN and CDR2 SYDVKM. Trimming cost V 1 base and J 4 bases, with 10 bases left between them. The CDR3 consists of 14 residues.

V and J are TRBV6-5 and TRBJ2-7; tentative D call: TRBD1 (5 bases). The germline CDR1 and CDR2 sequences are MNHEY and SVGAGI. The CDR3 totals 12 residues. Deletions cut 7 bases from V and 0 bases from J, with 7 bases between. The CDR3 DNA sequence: TGTGCCAGCATAGACAGCTCCTACGAGCAGTACTTC. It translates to CASIDSSYEQYF.

The CDR3 spells CASSPPTGETQYF. The DNA for the CDR3 is TGTGCCAGCAGCCCCCCCACGGGGGAGACCCAGTACTTC. The chain uses TRBV7-2 and TRBJ2-5; a possible D gene is TRBD2 (5 bases). The germline V gene has CDR1 SGHTA and CDR2 FQGNSA. Trimming left V 5 bases short and J 5 bases short, with 12 bases between. The CDR3 contains 13 residues.

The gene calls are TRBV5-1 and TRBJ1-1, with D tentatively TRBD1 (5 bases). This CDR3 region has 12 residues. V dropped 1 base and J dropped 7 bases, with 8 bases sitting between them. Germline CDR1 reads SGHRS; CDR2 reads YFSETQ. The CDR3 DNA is TGCGCCAGCAGCTTGAACAGGCTTGAAGCTTTCTTT. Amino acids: CASSLNRLEAFF.

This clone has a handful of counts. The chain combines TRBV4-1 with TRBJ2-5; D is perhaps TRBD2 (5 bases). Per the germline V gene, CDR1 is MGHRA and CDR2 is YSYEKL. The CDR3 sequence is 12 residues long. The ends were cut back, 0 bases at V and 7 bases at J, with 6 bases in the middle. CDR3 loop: CASSQEAGTQYF. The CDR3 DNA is TGCGCCAGCAGCCAAGAGGCGGGGACCCAGTACTTC.

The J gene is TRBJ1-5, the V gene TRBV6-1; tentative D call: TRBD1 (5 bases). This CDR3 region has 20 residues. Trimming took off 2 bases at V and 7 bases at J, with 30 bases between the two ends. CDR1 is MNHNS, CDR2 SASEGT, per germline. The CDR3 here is CASSELYGPSLSGRGQPQHF. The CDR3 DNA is TGTGCCAGCAGTGAATTGTACGGGCCTTCTCTCTCAGGGCGCGGACAGCCCCAGCATTTT.

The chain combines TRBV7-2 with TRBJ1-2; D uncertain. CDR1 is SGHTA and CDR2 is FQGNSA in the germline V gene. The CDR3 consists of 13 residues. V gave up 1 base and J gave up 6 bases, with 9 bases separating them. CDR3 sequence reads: CASSLGLRDGYTF. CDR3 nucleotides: TGTGCCAGCAGCTTAGGGTTGCGGGATGGCTACACCTTC.

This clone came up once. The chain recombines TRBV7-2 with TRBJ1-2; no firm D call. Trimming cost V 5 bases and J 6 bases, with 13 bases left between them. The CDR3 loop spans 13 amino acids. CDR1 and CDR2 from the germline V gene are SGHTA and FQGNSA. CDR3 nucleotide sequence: TGTGCCAGCAGCCAAGGACTGGCAGATGGCTACACCTTC. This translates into CASSQGLADGYTF. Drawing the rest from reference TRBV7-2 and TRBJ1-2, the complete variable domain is GAGVSQSPSNKVTEKGKDVELRCDPISGHTALYWYRQSLGQGLEFLIYFQGNSAPDKSGLPSDRFSAERTGGSVSTLTIQRTQQEDSAVYLCASSQGLADGYTFGSGTRLTVV.

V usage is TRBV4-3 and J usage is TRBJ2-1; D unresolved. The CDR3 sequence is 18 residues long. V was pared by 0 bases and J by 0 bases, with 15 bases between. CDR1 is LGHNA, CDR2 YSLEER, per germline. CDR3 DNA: TGCGCCAGCAGCCAAGATATCCCGGTCTCCTCCTCCTACAATGAGCAGTTCTTC. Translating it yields CASSQDIPVSSSYNEQFF.

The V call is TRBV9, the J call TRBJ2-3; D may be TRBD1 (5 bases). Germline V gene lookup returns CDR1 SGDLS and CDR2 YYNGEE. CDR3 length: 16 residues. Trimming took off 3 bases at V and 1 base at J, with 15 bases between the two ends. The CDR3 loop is CASSDSTVRGTDTQYF. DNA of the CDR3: TGTGCCAGCAGCGATTCGACAGTTCGGGGCACAGATACGCAGTATTTT.

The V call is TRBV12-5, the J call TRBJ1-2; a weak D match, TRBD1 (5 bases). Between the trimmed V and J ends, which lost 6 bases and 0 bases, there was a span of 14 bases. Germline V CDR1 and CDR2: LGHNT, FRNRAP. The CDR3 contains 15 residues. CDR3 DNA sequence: TGTGCTAGTGGACCTACAGGTAGAACTAACTATGGCTACACCTTC. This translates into CASGPTGRTNYGYTF.

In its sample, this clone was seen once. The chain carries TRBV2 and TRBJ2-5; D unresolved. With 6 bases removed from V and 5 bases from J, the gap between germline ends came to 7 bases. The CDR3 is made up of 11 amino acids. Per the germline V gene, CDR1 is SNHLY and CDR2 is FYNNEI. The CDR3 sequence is CASSGAETQYF. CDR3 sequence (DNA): TGTGCCAGCAGCGGTGCGGAGACCCAGTACTTC.

CDR3 protein: CASSEHGGDYNEQFF. CDR3 nucleotides: TGTGCCAGCAGTGAACACGGGGGGGATTACAATGAGCAGTTCTTC. The gene calls are TRBV6-1 and TRBJ2-1, with 8 bases identical to TRBD2. CDR3 size: 15 residues. The germline V gene encodes CDR1 MNHNS and CDR2 SASEGT. V shed 2 bases, J shed 4 bases, and the junction held 4 bases outside the gene matches.